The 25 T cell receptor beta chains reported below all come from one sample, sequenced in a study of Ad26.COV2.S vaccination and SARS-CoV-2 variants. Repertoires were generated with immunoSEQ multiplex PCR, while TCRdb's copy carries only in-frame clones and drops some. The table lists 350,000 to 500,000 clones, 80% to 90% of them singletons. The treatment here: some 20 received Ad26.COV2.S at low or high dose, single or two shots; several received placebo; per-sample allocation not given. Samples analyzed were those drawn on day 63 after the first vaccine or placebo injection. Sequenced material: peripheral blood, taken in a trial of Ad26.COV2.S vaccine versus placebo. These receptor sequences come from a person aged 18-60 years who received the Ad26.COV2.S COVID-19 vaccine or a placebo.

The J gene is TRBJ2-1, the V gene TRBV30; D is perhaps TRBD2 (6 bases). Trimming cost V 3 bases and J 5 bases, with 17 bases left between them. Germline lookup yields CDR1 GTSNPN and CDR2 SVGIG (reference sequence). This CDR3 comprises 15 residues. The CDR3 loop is CAWRTPAGWDNEQFF. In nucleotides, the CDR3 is TGTGCCTGGAGAACCCCAGCGGGTTGGGACAATGAGCAGTTCTTC.

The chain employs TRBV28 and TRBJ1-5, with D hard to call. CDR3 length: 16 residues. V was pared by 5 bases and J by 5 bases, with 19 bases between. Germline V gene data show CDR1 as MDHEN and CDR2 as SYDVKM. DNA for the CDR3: TGTGCCAGCAGTCCCCCCCGACAAGGGTGGGATCAGCCCCAGCATTTT. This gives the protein CASSPPRQGWDQPQHF.

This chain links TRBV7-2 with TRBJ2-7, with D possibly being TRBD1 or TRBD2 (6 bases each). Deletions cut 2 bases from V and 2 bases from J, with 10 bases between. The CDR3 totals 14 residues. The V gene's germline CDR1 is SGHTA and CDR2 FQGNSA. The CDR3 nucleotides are TGTGCCAGCAGCTTACGGGGGCCCACCTACGAGCAGTACTTC. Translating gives CASSLRGPTYEQYF.

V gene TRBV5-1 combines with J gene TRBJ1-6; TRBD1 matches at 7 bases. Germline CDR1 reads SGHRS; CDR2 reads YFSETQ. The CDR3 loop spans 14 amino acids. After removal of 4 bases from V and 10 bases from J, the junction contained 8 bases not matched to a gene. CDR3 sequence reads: CASSLDREGSPLHF. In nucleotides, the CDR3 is TGCGCCAGCAGCCTAGACAGGGAGGGATCACCCCTCCACTTT.

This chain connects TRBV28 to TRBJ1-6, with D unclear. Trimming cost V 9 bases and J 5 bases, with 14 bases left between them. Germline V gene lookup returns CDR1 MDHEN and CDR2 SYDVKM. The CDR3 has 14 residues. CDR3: CASDMVNNNSPLHF. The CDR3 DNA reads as TGTGCCAGTGACATGGTTAACAATAATTCACCCCTCCACTTT.

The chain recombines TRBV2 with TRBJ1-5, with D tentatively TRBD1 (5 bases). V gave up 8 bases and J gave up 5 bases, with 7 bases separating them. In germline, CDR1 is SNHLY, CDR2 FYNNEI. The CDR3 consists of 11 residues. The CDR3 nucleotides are TGTGCCAGCGGGGACGATCAGCCCCAGCATTTT. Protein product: CASGDDQPQHF.

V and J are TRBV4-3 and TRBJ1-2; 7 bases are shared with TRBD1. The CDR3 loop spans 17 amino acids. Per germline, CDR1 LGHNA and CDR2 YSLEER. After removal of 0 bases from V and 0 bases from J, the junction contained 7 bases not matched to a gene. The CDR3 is CASSQDLAGGTNYGYTF. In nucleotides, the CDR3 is TGCGCCAGCAGCCAAGATTTGGCAGGGGGAACTAACTATGGCTACACCTTC.

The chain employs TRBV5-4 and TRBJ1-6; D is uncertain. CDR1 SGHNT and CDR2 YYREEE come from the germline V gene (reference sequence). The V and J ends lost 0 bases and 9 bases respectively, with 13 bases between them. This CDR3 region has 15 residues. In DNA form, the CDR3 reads TGTGCCAGCAGCTTGGCCGGTGAGGACCGTTCACCCCTCCACTTT. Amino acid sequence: CASSLAGEDRSPLHF.

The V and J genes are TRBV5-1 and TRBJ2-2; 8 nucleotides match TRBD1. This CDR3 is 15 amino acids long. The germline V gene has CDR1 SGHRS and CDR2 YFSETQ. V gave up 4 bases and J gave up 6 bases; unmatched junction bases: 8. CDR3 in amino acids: CASSLGQVNSGELFF. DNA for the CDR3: TGCGCCAGCAGCCTGGGACAGGTCAACTCCGGGGAGCTGTTTTTT.

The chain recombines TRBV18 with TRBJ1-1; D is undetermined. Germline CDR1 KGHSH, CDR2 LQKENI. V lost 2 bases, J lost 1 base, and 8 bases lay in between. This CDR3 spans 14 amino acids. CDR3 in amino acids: CASSPVSANTEAFF. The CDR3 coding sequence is TGTGCCAGCTCACCAGTGTCGGCGAACACTGAAGCTTTCTTT.

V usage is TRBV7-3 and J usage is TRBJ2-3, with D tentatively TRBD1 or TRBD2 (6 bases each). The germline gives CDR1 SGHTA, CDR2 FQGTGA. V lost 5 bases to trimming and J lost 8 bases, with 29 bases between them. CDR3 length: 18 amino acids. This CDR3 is CASSRLPGARTIQATQYF. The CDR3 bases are TGTGCCAGCAGCCGCCTACCGGGGGCAAGGACTATCCAAGCTACGCAGTATTTT.

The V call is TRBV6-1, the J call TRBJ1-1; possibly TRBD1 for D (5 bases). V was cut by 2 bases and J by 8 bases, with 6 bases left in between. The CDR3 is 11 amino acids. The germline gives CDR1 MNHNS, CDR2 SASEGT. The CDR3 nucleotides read TGTGCCAGCAGTGAACAGGGAGAAGCTTTCTTT. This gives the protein CASSEQGEAFF.

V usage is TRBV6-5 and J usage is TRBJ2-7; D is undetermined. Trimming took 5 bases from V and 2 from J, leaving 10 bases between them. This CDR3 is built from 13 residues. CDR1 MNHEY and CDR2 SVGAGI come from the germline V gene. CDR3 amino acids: CASSPLHPYEQYF. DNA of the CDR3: TGTGCCAGCAGTCCGCTACACCCCTACGAGCAGTACTTC.

This chain's CDR3 is CASSRHLSGNTIYF. For the CDR3, the DNA is TGTGCCAGCAGCAGACACCTCTCTGGAAACACCATATATTTT. J is TRBJ1-3 and V is TRBV21-1; TRBD1, as called in the table, went unchecked against the DNA. TRBV21-1 is a pseudogene. This CDR3 has 14 amino acids.

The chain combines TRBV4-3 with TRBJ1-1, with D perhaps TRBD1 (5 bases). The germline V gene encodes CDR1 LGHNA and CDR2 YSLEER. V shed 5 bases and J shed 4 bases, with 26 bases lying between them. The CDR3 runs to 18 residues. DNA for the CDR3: TGCGCCAGCAGCGAGGATGGGCCGCTCCCTGGGGCCAGCACTGAAGCTTTCTTT. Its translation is CASSEDGPLPGASTEAFF.

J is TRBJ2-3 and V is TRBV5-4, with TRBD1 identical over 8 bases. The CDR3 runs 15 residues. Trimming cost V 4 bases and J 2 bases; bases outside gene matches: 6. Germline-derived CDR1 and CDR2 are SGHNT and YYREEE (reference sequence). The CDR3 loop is CASSPDRDITDTQYF. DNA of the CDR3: TGTGCCAGCAGCCCGGACAGGGACATCACAGATACGCAGTATTTT. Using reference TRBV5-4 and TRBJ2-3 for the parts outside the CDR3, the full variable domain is ETGVTQSPTHLIKTRGQQVTLRCSSQSGHNTVSWYQQALGQGPQFIFQYYREEENGRGNFPPRFSGLQFPNYSSELNVNALELDDSALYLCASSPDRDITDTQYFGPGTRLTVL.

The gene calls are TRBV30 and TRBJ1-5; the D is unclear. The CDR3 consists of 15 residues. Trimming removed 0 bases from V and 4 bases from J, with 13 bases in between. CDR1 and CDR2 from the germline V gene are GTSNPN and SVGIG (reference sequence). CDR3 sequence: CAWSVALGGNQPQHF. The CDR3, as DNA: TGTGCCTGGAGTGTCGCTTTAGGCGGTAATCAGCCCCAGCATTTT.

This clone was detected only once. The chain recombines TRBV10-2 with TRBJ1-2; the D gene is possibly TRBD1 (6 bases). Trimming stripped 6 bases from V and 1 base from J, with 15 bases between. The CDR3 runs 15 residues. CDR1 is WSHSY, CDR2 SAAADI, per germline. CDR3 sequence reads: CASRLSGTLNYGYTF. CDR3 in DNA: TGCGCCAGCAGACTCTCCGGGACACTTAACTATGGCTACACCTTC.

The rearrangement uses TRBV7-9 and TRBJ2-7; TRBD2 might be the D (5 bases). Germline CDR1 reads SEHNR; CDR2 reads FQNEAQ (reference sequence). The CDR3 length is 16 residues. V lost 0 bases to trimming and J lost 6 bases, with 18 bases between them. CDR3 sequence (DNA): TGTGCCAGCAGCTTAGCGCAGGAGGCGGCGAACGGCGAGCAGTACTTC. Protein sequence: CASSLAQEAANGEQYF.

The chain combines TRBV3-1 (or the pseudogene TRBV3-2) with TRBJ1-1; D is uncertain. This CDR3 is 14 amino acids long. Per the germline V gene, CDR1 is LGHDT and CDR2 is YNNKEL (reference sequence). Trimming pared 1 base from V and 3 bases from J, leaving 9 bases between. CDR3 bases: TGTGCCAGCAGCCAAGGAGGCAGAGACACTGAAGCTTTCTTT. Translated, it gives CASSQGGRDTEAFF.

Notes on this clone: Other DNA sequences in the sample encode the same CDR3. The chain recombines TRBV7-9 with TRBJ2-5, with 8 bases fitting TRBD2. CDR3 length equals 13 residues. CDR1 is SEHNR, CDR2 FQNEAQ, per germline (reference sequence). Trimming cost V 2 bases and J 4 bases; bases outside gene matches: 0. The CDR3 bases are TGTGCCAGCAGCTTACTAGCGGGAGAGACCCAGTACTTC. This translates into CASSLLAGETQYF. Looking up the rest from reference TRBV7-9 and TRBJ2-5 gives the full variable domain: DTGVSQNPRHKITKRGQNVTFRCDPISEHNRLYWYRQTLGQGPEFLTYFQNEAQLEKSRLLSDRFSAERPKGSFSTLEIQRTEQGDSAMYLCASSLLAGETQYFGPGTRLLVL.

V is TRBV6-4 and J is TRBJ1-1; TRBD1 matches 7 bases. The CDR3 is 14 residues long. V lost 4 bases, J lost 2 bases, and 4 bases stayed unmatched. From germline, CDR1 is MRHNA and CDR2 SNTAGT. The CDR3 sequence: CASSANRGNTEAFF. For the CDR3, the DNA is TGTGCCAGCAGTGCGAACAGGGGTAACACTGAAGCTTTCTTT.

The CDR3, as DNA: TGCGCCAGCAGCCCCGATACGAACACCGGGGAGCTGTTTTTT. It yields the protein CASSPDTNTGELFF. V usage is TRBV5-1 and J usage is TRBJ2-2; unclear D gene. The CDR3 has 14 residues. The V gene's germline CDR1 is SGHRS and CDR2 YFSETQ. Trimming left V 4 bases short and J 0 bases short, with 7 bases between.

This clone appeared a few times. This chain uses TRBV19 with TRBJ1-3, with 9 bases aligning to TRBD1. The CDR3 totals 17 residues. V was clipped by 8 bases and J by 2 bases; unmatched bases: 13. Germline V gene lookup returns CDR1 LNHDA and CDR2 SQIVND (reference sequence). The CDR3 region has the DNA TGTGCCAGTCGACGGGGACAGGGTATTTCGGCTGGAAACACCATATATTTT. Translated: CASRRGQGISAGNTIYF.

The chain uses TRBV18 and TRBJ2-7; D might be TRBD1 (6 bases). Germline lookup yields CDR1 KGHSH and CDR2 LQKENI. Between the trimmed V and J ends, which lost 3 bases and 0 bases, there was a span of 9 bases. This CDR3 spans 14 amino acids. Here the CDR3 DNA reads TGTGCCAGCTCACCCGGACAGAGCTCCTACGAGCAGTACGTC. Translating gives CASSPGQSSYEQYV.